Listed below are T cell receptor beta chains from one sample, sequenced in a study of identical twins. TCRdb used MiXCR to reprocess the 5' RACE reads, holding one entry per CDR3 protein. The sample lists 260,000 or so distinct CDR3 sequences; 6% to 8% were seen once. The same sample was also used in a study of yellow fever vaccine responses in identical twins.

Source material: CD8+ T cells sorted from blood. Source of these receptors: a woman in her late teens or twenties in good health. Each CDR3 is given with its conserved first and last residue. Each record gives: D gene, V gene, J gene, clone size, CDR3 DNA, CDR3 protein. A D gene is named only where the DNA matches it firmly. Size values are once, few and many counts, or a class for expanded clones, and some rows have none.

D: .
V: TRBV12-3/TRBV12-4
J: TRBJ2-1
size: many
DNA: TGTGCCAGCAGCCCAGATCCCGCAGCCTACAATGAGCAGTTCTTC
CDR3: CASSPDPAAYNEQFF

D: .
V: TRBV27
J: TRBJ2-5
size: few
DNA: TGTGCCACGGGTGTTAGCATTGGGGGTAAAGAGACCCAGTACTTC
CDR3: CATGVSIGGKETQYF

D: .
V: TRBV6-1
J: TRBJ2-5
size: few
DNA: TGTGCCAGCACTGAAGGAGGGATCCGGGAGACCCAGTACTTC
CDR3: CASTEGGIRETQYF

D: .
V: TRBV6-2/TRBV6-3
J: TRBJ2-2
size: few
DNA: TGTGCCAGCAGTTACACGAGGGCCGGGAACGGGGAGCTGTTTTTT
CDR3: CASSYTRAGNGELFF

D: .
V: TRBV9
J: TRBJ2-7
size: .
DNA: TGTGCCAGCAGCGTAGAGCCAGGGGTGTCGGCCTACGAGCAGTACTTC
CDR3: CASSVEPGVSAYEQYF

D: .
V: TRBV6-5
J: TRBJ1-6
size: .
DNA: TGTGCCAGCAGTTACTTTTCGGATTCACCCCTCCACTTT
CDR3: CASSYFSDSPLHF

D: .
V: TRBV6-1
J: TRBJ2-7
size: .
DNA: TGTGCCACTCGAGGGGGAGGGTACGAGCAGTACTTC
CDR3: CATRGGGYEQYF

D: TRBD1
V: TRBV12-3/TRBV12-4
J: TRBJ2-1
size: many
DNA: TGTGCCAGCAATCTACAGGGGGCGGATGAGCAGTTCTTC
CDR3: CASNLQGADEQFF

D: TRBD1
V: TRBV20-1
J: TRBJ1-1
size: .
DNA: TGCAGTGCTAGAGACCGCTCCACAGGGGGAACTGAAGCTTTCTTT
CDR3: CSARDRSTGGTEAFF

D: .
V: TRBV4-2
J: TRBJ2-1
size: .
DNA: TGTGCCAGCAGCCAAGATCGATTTCGACTGGATAGCTACAATGAGCAGTTCTTC
CDR3: CASSQDRFRLDSYNEQFF

D: TRBD2
V: TRBV9
J: TRBJ2-1
size: .
DNA: TGTGCCAGCAGCGTTCGGTCAGCGGGAGGTCCACCCAATGAGCAGTTCTTC
CDR3: CASSVRSAGGPPNEQFF

D: .
V: TRBV4-1
J: TRBJ2-3
size: many
DNA: TGCGCCAGCAGCCAAGGGCCGGACCCCGCCCGGATGGATACGCAGTATTTT
CDR3: CASSQGPDPARMDTQYF